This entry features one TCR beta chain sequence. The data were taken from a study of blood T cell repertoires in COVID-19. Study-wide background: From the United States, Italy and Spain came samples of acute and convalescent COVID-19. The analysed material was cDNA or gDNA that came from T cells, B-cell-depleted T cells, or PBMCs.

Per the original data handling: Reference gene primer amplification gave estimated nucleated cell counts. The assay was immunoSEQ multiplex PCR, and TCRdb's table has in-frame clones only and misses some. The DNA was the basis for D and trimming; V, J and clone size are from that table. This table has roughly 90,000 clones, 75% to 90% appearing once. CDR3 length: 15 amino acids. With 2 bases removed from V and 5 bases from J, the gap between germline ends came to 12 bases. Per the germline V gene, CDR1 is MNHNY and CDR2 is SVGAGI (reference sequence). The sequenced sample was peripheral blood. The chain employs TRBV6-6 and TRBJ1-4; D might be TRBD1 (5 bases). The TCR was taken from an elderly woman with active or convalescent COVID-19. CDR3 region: CASSYGGTENEKLFF. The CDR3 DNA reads TGTGCCAGCAGTTACGGGGGGACCGAAAATGAAAAACTGTTTTTT.